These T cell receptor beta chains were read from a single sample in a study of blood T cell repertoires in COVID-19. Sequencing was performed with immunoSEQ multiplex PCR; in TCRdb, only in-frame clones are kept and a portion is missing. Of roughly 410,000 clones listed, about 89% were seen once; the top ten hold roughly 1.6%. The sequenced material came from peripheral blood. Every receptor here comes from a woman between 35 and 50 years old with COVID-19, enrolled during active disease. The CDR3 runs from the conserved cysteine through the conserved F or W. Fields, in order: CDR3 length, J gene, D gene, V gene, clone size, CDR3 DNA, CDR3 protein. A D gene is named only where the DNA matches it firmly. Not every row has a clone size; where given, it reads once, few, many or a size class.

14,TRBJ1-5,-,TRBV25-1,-,TGTGCCAGCAGTGAATCGACTAGCTATCAGCCCCAGCATTTT,CASSESTSYQPQHF
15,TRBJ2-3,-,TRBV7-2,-,TGTGCCAGCAGCTTAGGCGCTAGCGGCACAGATACGCAGTATTTT,CASSLGASGTDTQYF
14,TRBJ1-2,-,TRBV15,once,TGTGCCACCAGCAGAGATGTGGCGGTCTATGGCTACACCTTC,CATSRDVAVYGYTF
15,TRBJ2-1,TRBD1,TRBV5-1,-,TGCGCCAGCAGTCACCGGGACAGGGATGGTAATGAGCAGTTCTTC,CASSHRDRDGNEQFF
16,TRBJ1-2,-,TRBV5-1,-,TGCGCCAGCAGCCTTGGTGGTGGCAGGGCGGTATATGGCTACACCTTC,CASSLGGGRAVYGYTF
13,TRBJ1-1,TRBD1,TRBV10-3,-,TGTGCCATTAAGGACAGGGCCGTCACTGAAGCTTTCTTT,CAIKDRAVTEAFF
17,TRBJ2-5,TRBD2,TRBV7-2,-,TGTGCCAGCAGCAAACGGACTAGCGGGAGGGCTTGGGAGACCCAGTACTTC,CASSKRTSGRAWETQYF
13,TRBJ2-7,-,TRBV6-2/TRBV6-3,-,TGTGCCAGCAGCCGAGGACGGACTACAGAGCAGTACTTC,CASSRGRTTEQYF
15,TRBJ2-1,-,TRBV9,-,TGTGCCAGCAGCGTAGCTAGTCCACCCTACAATGAGCAGTTCTTC,CASSVASPPYNEQFF
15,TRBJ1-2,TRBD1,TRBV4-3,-,TGCGCCAGCAGCCAAGAAGGGACAGAAAACTATGGCTACACCTTC,CASSQEGTENYGYTF
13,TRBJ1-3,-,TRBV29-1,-,TGCAGCGCCCTCCGTGGTAGTGGAAACACCATATATTTT,CSALRGSGNTIYF
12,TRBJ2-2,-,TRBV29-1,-,TGCAGCGTTAAACAGGGTAACGGGGAGCTGTTTTTT,CSVKQGNGELFF
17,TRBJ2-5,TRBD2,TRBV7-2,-,TGTGCCAGCAGCAGACTAGCGGGAGAAGGGGCCGGGGAGACCCAGTACTTC,CASSRLAGEGAGETQYF
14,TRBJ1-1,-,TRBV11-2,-,TGTGCCAGCAGCTTGTGGGACACAAACACTGAAGCTTTCTTT,CASSLWDTNTEAFF
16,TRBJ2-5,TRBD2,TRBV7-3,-,TGTGCCAGCAGTCAGGGACTAGCAGCGTACCAAGAGACCCAGTACTTC,CASSQGLAAYQETQYF
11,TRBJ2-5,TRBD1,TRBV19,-,TGTGCCAGTCGACAGGGAGAGACCCAGTACTTC,CASRQGETQYF
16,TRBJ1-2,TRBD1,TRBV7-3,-,TGTGCCAGCAGCCTAAACCCCGGACAGGGCTTATATGGCTACACCTTC,CASSLNPGQGLYGYTF
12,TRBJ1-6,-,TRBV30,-,TGTGCCTGGATCGGGAATGATTCACCCCTCCACTTT,CAWIGNDSPLHF
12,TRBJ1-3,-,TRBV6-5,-,TGTGCCAGCAGTTCCACAGGGAACACCATATATTTT,CASSSTGNTIYF
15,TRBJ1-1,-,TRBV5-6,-,TGTGCCAGCAGCTCCTACAGGGAATGGAACACTGAAGCTTTCTTT,CASSSYREWNTEAFF
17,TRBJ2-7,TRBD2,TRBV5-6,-,TGTGCCAGCAGAGGGTCCGAAGCGGGAAAGCCCTCCTACGAGCAGTACTTC,CASRGSEAGKPSYEQYF
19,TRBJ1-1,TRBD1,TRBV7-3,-,TGTGCCAGCAGCTTAACCGGGATAACAGGGGGAGCGGGATACACTGAAGCTTTCTTT,CASSLTGITGGAGYTEAFF
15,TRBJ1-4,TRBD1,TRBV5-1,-,TGCGCCAGCAGCGGGGGGACAGGATCAAATGAAAAACTGTTTTTT,CASSGGTGSNEKLFF
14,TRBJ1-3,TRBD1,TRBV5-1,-,TGCGCCAGCAGCCAAGGGACAGGGGGAAACACCATATATTTT,CASSQGTGGNTIYF
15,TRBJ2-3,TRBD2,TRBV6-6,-,TGTGCCAGCAAATTGACTAGCGCTCCCACAGATACGCAGTATTTT,CASKLTSAPTDTQYF
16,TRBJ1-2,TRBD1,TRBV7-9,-,TGTGCCAGCAGCTTAGGCTCCGGCAGGGGGAACTATGGCTACACCTTC,CASSLGSGRGNYGYTF
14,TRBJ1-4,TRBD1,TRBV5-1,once,TGCGCCAGCAGCGAGGACAGGTTTAATGAAAAACTGTTTTTT,CASSEDRFNEKLFF
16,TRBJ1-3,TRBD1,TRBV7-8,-,TGTGCCAGCAGCGCTGACAGGGCTCACTCTGGAAACACCATATATTTT,CASSADRAHSGNTIYF
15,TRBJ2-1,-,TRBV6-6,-,TGTGCCAGCAGTTCGGGGTTTCCCTTCTACAATGAGCAGTTCTTC,CASSSGFPFYNEQFF
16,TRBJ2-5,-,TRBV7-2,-,TGTGCCAGCAGCTTTTTCCAGGGTTCCCGGCAAGAGACCCAGTACTTC,CASSFFQGSRQETQYF
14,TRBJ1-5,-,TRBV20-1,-,TGCAGTGCTAGTCCAGGTGCCTCCAATCAGCCCCAGCATTTT,CSASPGASNQPQHF
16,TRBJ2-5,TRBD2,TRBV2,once,TGTGCCGGTGAAAGACCGGGACTAGCGGCGAAAGAGACCCAGTACTTC,CAGERPGLAAKETQYF
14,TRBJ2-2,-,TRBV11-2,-,TGTGCCAGCAGCTTATCTTCGAACACCGGGGAGCTGTTTTTT,CASSLSSNTGELFF
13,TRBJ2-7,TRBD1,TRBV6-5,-,TGTGCCAGCAGCCGGGACAGCAACTACGAGCAGTACTTC,CASSRDSNYEQYF
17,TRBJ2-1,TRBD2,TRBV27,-,TGTGCCAGCAGGCTCTCGGGGGGACTAGCGGGGTACAATGAGCAGTTCTTC,CASRLSGGLAGYNEQFF
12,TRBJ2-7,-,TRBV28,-,TGTGCCACTGGAGCTCCCGCTTACGAGCAGTACTTC,CATGAPAYEQYF
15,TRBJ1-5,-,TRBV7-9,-,TGTGCCAGCAGCTTAGCGGGCGGGGGCAATCAGCCCCAGCATTTT,CASSLAGGGNQPQHF
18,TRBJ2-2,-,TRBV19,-,TGTGCCAGTAGCCTCCCGGATATAGGCCCAACGAGGACCGGGGAGCTGTTTTTT,CASSLPDIGPTRTGELFF
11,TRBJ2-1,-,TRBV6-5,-,TGTGCCAGCAGGAGCCTCAATGAGCAGTTCTTC,CASRSLNEQFF
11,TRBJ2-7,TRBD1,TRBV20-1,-,TGCAGTGCTTGGGACAGCTACGAGCAGTACTTC,CSAWDSYEQYF
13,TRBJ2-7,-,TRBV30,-,TGTGCCTGGAGTAGAGACAGGAGTCGCGAGCAGTACTTC,CAWSRDRSREQYF
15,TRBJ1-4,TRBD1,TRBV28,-,TGTGCCAGCAGCACCGGAGGGACAGGGTATGAAAAACTGTTTTTT,CASSTGGTGYEKLFF
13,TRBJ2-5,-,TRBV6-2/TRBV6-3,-,TGTGCCAGCAGTTACCGCGCAGGAGAGACCCAGTACTTC,CASSYRAGETQYF
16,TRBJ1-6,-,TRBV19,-,TGTGCCAGTAGTATAAAGGCCCTACAGATCGGTTCACCCCTCCACTTT,CASSIKALQIGSPLHF
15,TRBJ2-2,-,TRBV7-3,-,TGTGCCAGCAGCATGTCGGACAGGAACACCGGGGAGCTGTTTTTT,CASSMSDRNTGELFF
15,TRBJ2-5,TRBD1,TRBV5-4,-,TGTGCCAGCAGCTTGGTTACAGGGGCACAAGAGACCCAGTACTTC,CASSLVTGAQETQYF
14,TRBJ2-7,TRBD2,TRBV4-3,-,TGCGCCAGCGCCGTGCGCGGGGGCTCCTACGAGCAGTACTTC,CASAVRGGSYEQYF
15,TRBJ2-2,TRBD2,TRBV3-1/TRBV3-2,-,TGTGCCAGCAGCCGCGGGAGGGTGAACACCGGGGAGCTGTTTTTT,CASSRGRVNTGELFF
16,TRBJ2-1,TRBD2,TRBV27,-,TGTGCCAGCAGCCGGACTAGCGGGAGGGTGTCGAATGAGCAGTTCTTC,CASSRTSGRVSNEQFF
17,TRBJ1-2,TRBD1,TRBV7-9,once,TGTGCCAGCAGCTTAGGGGGACAGCTCACTTTTGACTATGGCTACACCTTC,CASSLGGQLTFDYGYTF
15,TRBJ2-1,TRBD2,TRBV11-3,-,TGTGCCAGCAGCTCCCTTCTAGCGGGGGGGCCGGTTCAGTTCTTC,CASSSLLAGGPVQFF
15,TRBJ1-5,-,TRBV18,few,TGTGCCAGCTCACCGCAGGCTTATAGCAATCAGCCCCAGCATTTT,CASSPQAYSNQPQHF
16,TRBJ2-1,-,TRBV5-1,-,TGCGCCAGCAGCTTTTTAGCGGCCCGAGCGGGCAATGAGCAGTTCTTC,CASSFLAARAGNEQFF
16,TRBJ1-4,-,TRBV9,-,TGTGCCAGCAGCCCACCCCGGGTCGGGGTGGATGAAAAACTGTTTTTT,CASSPPRVGVDEKLFF
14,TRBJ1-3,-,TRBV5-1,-,TGCGCCAGCAGCTCAGGGGACGGTGGAAACACCATATATTTT,CASSSGDGGNTIYF
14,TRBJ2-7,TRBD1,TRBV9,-,TGTGCCAGCAGCGTTCGGACAGGTCCCGACGAGCAGTACTTC,CASSVRTGPDEQYF